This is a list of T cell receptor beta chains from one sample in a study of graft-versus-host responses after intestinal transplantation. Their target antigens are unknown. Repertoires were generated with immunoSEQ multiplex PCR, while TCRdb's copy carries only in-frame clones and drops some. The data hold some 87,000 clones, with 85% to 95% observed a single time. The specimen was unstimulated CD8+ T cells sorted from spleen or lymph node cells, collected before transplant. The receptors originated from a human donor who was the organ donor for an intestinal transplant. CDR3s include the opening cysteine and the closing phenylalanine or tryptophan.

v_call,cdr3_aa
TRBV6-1,CASSEWASASYEQYF
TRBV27,CASSTLAGAPYEQYF
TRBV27,CASRGPPGELFF
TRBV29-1,CSVELGAGELFF
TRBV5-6,CASSFGGEVDTQYF
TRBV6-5,CASSYSIGGNTEAFF
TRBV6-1,CASMESYEQYF
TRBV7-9,CASRSTSATSTDTQYF
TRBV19,CASSIVGGSTDTQYF
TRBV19,CASTPGTDSYEQYF
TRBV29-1,CSGCMGPTQETQYF
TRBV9,CASSADKGTSGNLEQFF
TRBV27,CASSLRASGPYNEQFF
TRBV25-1,CASSDLGVAGWKNNEQFF